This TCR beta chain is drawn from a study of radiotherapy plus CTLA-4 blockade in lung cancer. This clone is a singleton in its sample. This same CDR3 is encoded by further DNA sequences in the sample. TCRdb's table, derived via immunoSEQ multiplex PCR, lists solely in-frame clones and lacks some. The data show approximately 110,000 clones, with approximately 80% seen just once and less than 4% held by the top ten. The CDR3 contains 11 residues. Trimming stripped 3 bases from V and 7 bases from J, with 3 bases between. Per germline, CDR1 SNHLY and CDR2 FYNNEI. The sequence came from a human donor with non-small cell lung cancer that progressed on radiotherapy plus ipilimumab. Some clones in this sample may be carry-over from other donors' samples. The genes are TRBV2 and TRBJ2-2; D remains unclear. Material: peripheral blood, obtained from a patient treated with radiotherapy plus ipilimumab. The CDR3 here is CASSEVGELFF. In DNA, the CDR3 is TGTGCCAGCAGTGAGGTCGGGGAGCTGTTTTTT.